This record concerns one T cell receptor beta chain sequence. What it recognizes is unknown. Expressed TCRB transcripts were sequenced, since all the RNA that had been isolated was reverse transcribed. Generated by immunoSEQ multiplex PCR, the TCRdb table keeps only in-frame clones and is missing some. The sample shows fewer than 900,000 clones, roughly a sixth of them seen only once. Isolation of CD4+ naive, central memory, regulatory and stem cell-like memory cells was achieved by sorting via CD45RO/CCR7/CD25/CD127/CD95/CD27. This specimen comes from a study of beta chain features in type 1 diabetes. Study observations and caveats: More deletions and fewer insertions at VDJ junctions were found in patients with type 1 diabetes.

Trimming left V 8 bases short and J 5 bases short, with 9 bases between. Per the germline V gene, CDR1 is SGHNT and CDR2 is YENEEA. The CDR3 contains 11 residues. The sequence derives from a woman aged 18-29 years in good health. The specimen was naive CD4+ T cells from blood. The rearrangement uses TRBV11-3 and TRBJ2-5; D perhaps matches TRBD2 (5 bases). The CDR3 sequence is CASARRETQYF. The CDR3 coding sequence is TGTGCCAGCGCCCGGAGGGAGACCCAGTACTTC.